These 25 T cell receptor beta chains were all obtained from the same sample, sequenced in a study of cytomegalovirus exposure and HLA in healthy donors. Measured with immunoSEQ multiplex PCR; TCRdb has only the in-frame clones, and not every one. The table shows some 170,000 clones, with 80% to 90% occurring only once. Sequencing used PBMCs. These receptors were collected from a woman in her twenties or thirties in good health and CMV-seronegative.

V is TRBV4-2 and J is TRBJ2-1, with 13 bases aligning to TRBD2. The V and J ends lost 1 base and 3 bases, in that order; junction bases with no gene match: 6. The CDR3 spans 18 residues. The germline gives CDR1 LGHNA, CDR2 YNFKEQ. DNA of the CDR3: TGTGCCAGCAGCCAAGTGACTAGCGGGGGGTACTACTACAATGAGCAGTTCTTC. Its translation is CASSQVTSGGYYYNEQFF.

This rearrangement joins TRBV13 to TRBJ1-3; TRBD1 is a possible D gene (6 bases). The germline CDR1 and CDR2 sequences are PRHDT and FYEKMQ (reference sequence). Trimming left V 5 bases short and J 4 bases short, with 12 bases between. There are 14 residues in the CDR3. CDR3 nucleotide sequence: TGTGCCAGCAGCATACAGGGCATCGGAAACACCATATATTTT. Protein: CASSIQGIGNTIYF.

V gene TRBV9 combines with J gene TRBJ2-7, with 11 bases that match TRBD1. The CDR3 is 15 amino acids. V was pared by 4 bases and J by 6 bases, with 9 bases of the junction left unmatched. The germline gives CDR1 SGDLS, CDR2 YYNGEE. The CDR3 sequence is CASSPTGTGGIEQYF. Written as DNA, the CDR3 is TGTGCCAGCAGCCCAACCGGGACAGGGGGTATCGAGCAGTACTTC.

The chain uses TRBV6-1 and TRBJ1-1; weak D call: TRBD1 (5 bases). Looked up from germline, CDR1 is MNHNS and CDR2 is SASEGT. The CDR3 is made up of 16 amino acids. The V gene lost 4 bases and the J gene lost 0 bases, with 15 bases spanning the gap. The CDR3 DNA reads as TGTGCCAGCAGTGCATGGGGCCCCCCGGTGAACACTGAAGCTTTCTTT. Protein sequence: CASSAWGPPVNTEAFF.

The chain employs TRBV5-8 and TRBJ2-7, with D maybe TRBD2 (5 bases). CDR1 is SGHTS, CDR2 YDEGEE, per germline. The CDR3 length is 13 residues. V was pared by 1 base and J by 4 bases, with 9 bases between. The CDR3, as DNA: TGTGCCAGCAGCTTGCTTGGGGAGTACGAGCAGTACTTC. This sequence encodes CASSLLGEYEQYF.

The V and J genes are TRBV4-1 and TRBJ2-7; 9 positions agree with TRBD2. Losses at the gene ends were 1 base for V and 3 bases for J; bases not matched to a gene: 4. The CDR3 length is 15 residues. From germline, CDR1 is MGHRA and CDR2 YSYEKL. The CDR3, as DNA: TGCGCCAGCAGCCAAGCCCCTAGCGGGGTCTACGAGCAGTACTTC. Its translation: CASSQAPSGVYEQYF.

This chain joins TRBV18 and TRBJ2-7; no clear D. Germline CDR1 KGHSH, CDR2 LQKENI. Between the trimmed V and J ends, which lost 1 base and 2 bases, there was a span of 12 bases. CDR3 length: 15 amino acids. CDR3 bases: TGTGCCAGCTCACCACTCGCTGACAAAGCCTACGAGCAGTACTTC. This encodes CASSPLADKAYEQYF.

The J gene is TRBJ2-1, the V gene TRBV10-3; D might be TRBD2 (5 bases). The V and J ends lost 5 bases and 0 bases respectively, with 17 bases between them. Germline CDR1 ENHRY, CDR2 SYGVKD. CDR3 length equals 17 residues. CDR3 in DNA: TGTGCCATCAGTCCCACCCTAGCCGAGAGCTCCTACAATGAGCAGTTCTTC. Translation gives CAISPTLAESSYNEQFF.

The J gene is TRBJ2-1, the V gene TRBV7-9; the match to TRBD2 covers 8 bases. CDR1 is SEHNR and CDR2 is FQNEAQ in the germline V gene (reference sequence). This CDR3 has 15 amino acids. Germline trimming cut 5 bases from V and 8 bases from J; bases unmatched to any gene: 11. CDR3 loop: CASSPPGGGPYEQFF. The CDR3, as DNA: TGTGCCAGCAGCCCTCCCGGGGGGGGGCCTTATGAGCAGTTCTTC. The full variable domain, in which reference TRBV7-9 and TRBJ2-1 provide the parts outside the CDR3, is DTGVSQNPRHKITKRGQNVTFRCDPISEHNRLYWYRQTLGQGPEFLTYFQNEAQLEKSRLLSDRFSAERPKGSFSTLEIQRTEQGDSAMYLCASSPPGGGPYEQFFGPGTRLTVL.

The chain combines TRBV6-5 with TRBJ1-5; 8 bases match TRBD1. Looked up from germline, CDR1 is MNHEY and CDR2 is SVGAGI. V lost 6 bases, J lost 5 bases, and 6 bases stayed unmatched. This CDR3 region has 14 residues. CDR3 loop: CASSPTGGYQPQHF. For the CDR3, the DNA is TGTGCCAGCAGCCCCACAGGGGGGTATCAGCCCCAGCATTTT.

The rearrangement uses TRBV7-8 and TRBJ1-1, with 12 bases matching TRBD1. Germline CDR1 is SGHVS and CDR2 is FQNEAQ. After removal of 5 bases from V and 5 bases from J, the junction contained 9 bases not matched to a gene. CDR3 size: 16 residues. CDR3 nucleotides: TGTGCCAGCAGCGTCCCGGGACAGGGGGCGAAGACTGAAGCTTTCTTT. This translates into CASSVPGQGAKTEAFF.

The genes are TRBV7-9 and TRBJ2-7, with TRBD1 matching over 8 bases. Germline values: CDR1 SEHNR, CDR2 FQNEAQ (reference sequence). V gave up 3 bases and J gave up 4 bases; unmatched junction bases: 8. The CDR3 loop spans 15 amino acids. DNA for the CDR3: TGTGCCAGCAGCTTCTCGACAGGGGACCTTTACGAGCAGTACTTC. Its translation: CASSFSTGDLYEQYF.

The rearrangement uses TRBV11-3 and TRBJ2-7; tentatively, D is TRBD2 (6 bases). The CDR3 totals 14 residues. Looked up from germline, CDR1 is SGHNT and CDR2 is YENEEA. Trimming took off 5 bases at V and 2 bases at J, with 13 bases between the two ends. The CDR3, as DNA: TGTGCCAGCAGCCCACGGGGACTTCCCTACGAGCAGTACTTC. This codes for CASSPRGLPYEQYF.

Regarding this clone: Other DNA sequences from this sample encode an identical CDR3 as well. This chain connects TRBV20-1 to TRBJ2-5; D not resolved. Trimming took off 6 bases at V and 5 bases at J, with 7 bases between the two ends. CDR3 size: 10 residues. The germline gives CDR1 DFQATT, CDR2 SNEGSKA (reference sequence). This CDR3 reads CSARLETQYF. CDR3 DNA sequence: TGCAGTGCGCGTTTGGAGACCCAGTACTTC.

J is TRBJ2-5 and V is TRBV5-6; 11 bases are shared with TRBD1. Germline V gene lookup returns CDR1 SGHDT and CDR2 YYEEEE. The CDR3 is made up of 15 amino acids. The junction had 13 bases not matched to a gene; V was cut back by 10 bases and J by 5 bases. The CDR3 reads CAGGTRTGGVETQYF. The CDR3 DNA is TGTGCCGGGGGGACCCGGACAGGGGGCGTCGAGACCCAGTACTTC.

This CDR3 reads CASSYAISQGYEQYF. CDR3 sequence (DNA): TGTGCCAGCAGTTACGCCATCTCACAGGGCTACGAGCAGTACTTC. The V and J genes are TRBV6-6 and TRBJ2-7, with a possible D match to TRBD1 (6 bases). The germline gives CDR1 MNHNY, CDR2 SVGAGI (reference sequence). The V end lost 2 bases, the J end lost 3 bases, and 14 bases lay between the germline ends. This CDR3 comprises 15 residues.

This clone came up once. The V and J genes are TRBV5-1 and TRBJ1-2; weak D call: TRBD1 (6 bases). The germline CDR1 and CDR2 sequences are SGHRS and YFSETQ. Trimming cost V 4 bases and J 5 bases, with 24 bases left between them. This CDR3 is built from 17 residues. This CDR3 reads CASSQNPGSEGGYGYTF. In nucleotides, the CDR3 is TGCGCCAGCAGCCAAAACCCCGGTTCGGAAGGGGGTTATGGCTACACCTTC.

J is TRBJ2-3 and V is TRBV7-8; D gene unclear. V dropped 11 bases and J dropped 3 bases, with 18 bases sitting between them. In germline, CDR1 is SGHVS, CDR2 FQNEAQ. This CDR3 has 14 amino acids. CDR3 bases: TGTGCCGTGACCGTCCTCCGAGGTACAGATACGCAGTATTTT. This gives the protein CAVTVLRGTDTQYF.

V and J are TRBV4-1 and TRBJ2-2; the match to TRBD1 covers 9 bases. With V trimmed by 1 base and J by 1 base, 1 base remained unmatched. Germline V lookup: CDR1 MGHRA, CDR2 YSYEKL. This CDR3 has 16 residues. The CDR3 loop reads CASSQGGQGNTGELFF. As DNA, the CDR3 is TGCGCCAGCAGCCAAGGGGGACAGGGGAACACCGGGGAGCTGTTTTTT.

In DNA form, the CDR3 reads TGTGCCAGCAGCGGTCCGGGACAGGGGGTCAATGAGCAGTTCTTC. Translation: CASSGPGQGVNEQFF. The rearrangement joins TRBV7-2 to TRBJ2-1; 11 nucleotides agree with TRBD1. The V and J ends lost 5 bases and 6 bases, in that order; junction bases with no gene match: 6. This CDR3 has 15 residues. Germline CDR1 is SGHTA and CDR2 is FQGNSA. The whole variable domain, remainder taken from reference TRBV7-2 and TRBJ2-1, is GAGVSQSPSNKVTEKGKDVELRCDPISGHTALYWYRQSLGQGLEFLIYFQGNSAPDKSGLPSDRFSAERTGGSVSTLTIQRTQQEDSAVYLCASSGPGQGVNEQFFGPGTRLTVL.

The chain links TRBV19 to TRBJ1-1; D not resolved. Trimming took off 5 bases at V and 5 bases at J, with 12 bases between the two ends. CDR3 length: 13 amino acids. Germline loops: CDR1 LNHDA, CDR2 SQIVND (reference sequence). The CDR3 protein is CASSREARTEAFF. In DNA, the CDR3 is TGTGCCAGTAGTCGGGAGGCAAGGACTGAAGCTTTCTTT.

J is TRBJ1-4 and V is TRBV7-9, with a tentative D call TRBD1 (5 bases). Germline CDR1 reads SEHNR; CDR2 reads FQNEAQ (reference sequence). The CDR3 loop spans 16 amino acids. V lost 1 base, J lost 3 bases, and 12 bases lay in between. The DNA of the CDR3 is TGTGCCAGCAGCTTAGAAGGGGTTAAGGCTAATGAAAAACTGTTTTTT. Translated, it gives CASSLEGVKANEKLFF.

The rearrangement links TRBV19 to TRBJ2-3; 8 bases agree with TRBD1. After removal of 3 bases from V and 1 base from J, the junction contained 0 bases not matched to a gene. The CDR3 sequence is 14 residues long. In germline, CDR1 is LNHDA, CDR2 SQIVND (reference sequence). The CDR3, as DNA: TGTGCCAGTAGTATGGGACAGGGCACAGATACGCAGTATTTT. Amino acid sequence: CASSMGQGTDTQYF.

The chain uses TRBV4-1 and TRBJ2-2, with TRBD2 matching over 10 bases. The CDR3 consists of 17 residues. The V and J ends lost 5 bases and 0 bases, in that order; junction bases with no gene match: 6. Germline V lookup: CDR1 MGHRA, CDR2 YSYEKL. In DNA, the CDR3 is TGCGCCAGCAGCATGGAAAGCGGGGGGGCGAACACCGGGGAGCTGTTTTTT. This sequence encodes CASSMESGGANTGELFF.

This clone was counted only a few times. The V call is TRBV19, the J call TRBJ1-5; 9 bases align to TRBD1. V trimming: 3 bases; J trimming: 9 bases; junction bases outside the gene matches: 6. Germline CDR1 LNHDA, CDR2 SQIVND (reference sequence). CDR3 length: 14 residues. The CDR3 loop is CASSMGDRALPQHF. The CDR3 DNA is TGTGCCAGTAGTATGGGGGACAGGGCCTTGCCCCAGCATTTT.